This TCR beta chain comes out of a study of blood T cell repertoires in COVID-19. This clone has only a few counts. The ends were cut back, 3 bases at V and 0 bases at J, with 15 bases in the middle. CDR1 is LNHNV, CDR2 YYDKDF, per germline (reference sequence). The CDR3 is made up of 18 amino acids. The protocol was immunoSEQ multiplex PCR, while the TCRdb copy is restricted to in-frame clones and leaves out a portion. The repertoire holds roughly 330,000 clones, 86% seen once, with approximately 1.5% in the top ten. The TCR sequence derives from a woman aged 45-59 years with acute or convalescent COVID-19. The sample was peripheral blood. The chain recombines TRBV15 with TRBJ1-6; D remains ambiguous. CDR3: CATSSDTDPSSYNSPLHF. Here the CDR3 DNA reads TGTGCCACCAGCAGTGATACGGATCCTAGCTCCTATAATTCACCCCTCCACTTT.